A selection of T cell receptor beta chains follows, all from one sample in a study of T-cell memory formation after mild COVID-19. MiXCR, run by TCRdb on the 5' RACE reads, gives a single entry per CDR3 protein. In the table there are 350,000 to 450,000 distinct CDR3 sequences, roughly an eighth of which are singletons. The source material was PBMCs or a T cell subset sorted from them (not recorded which). The receptors stem from a man between 18 and 29 years old who had mild COVID-19 (a few samples of this study predate the infection). Cell type and time point are not known. Both conserved end residues are part of each CDR3. Each record gives: clone size, CDR3 length, D gene, V gene, J gene, CDR3 DNA, CDR3 protein. A D gene is named only where the DNA matches it firmly. Clone size is shown for a subset of rows, as once, few, many or a class of expanded clone.

clone_size: -
cdr3_length: 13
d_call: TRBD1
v_call: TRBV12-3/TRBV12-4
j_call: TRBJ1-2
cdr3_nt: TGTGCCAGCAGGCACAGGACAGGGAGTGGCTACACCTTC
cdr3_aa: CASRHRTGSGYTF

clone_size: -
cdr3_length: 14
d_call: -
v_call: TRBV20-1
j_call: TRBJ1-1
cdr3_nt: TGCAGTGCATTCATCCCCCCGGGAAACACTGAAGCTTTCTTT
cdr3_aa: CSAFIPPGNTEAFF

clone_size: -
cdr3_length: 14
d_call: -
v_call: TRBV7-2
j_call: TRBJ2-7
cdr3_nt: TGTGCCAGCAGCTTAGGGGGTGATGCCTACGAGCAGTACTTC
cdr3_aa: CASSLGGDAYEQYF

clone_size: -
cdr3_length: 15
d_call: TRBD2
v_call: TRBV14
j_call: TRBJ2-3
cdr3_nt: TGTGCCAGCAGCCAAGTAGCGGGCCACACAGATACGCAGTATTTT
cdr3_aa: CASSQVAGHTDTQYF

clone_size: many
cdr3_length: 18
d_call: TRBD2
v_call: TRBV4-3
j_call: TRBJ2-1
cdr3_nt: TGCGCCAGCAGCCAAGATAGTGTTCTAGCGGACCCCTACAATGAGCAGTTCTTC
cdr3_aa: CASSQDSVLADPYNEQFF

clone_size: -
cdr3_length: 13
d_call: -
v_call: TRBV3-1
j_call: TRBJ1-1
cdr3_nt: TGTGCCAGCAGCCAAGAGTCCGGGACTGAAGCTTTCTTT
cdr3_aa: CASSQESGTEAFF

clone_size: many
cdr3_length: 13
d_call: TRBD2
v_call: TRBV7-8
j_call: TRBJ2-7
cdr3_nt: TGTGCCAGCAGCTTAGCCCTAGCGGACGAGCAGTACTTC
cdr3_aa: CASSLALADEQYF

clone_size: many
cdr3_length: 14
d_call: -
v_call: TRBV5-1
j_call: TRBJ2-2
cdr3_nt: TGCGCCAGCAGCTTATCGGGAGACACCGGGGAGCTGTTTTTT
cdr3_aa: CASSLSGDTGELFF

clone_size: many
cdr3_length: 15
d_call: TRBD2
v_call: TRBV7-2
j_call: TRBJ2-7
cdr3_nt: TGTGCCAGCAGCTTAGGAGCGGGGAGCTCCTACGAGCAGTACTTC
cdr3_aa: CASSLGAGSSYEQYF

clone_size: many
cdr3_length: 12
d_call: -
v_call: TRBV6-5
j_call: TRBJ2-3
cdr3_nt: TGTGCCAGCAGTCCTAATTCAGATACGCAGTATTTT
cdr3_aa: CASSPNSDTQYF

clone_size: few
cdr3_length: 12
d_call: -
v_call: TRBV27
j_call: TRBJ2-3
cdr3_nt: TGTGCCAGCAGTGGGGGTGTGGGGACGCAGTATTTT
cdr3_aa: CASSGGVGTQYF

clone_size: few
cdr3_length: 11
d_call: TRBD2
v_call: TRBV12-3/TRBV12-4
j_call: TRBJ2-7
cdr3_nt: TGTGCCAGCAGCTGGGGGGGCGAGCAGTACTTC
cdr3_aa: CASSWGGEQYF

clone_size: few
cdr3_length: 12
d_call: -
v_call: TRBV7-3
j_call: TRBJ2-2
cdr3_nt: TGTGCCAGCAACGATAAAGCGGGGGAGCTGTTTTTT
cdr3_aa: CASNDKAGELFF

clone_size: -
cdr3_length: 14
d_call: TRBD1
v_call: TRBV20-1
j_call: TRBJ2-2
cdr3_nt: TGCAGTGCTGGGGGACAGGCGAACACCGGGGAGCTGTTTTTT
cdr3_aa: CSAGGQANTGELFF

clone_size: -
cdr3_length: 13
d_call: -
v_call: TRBV10-3
j_call: TRBJ2-5
cdr3_nt: TGTGCCACTCGACAGGTCGAGCAAGAGACCCAGTACTTC
cdr3_aa: CATRQVEQETQYF

clone_size: many
cdr3_length: 15
d_call: TRBD2
v_call: TRBV6-2/TRBV6-3
j_call: TRBJ2-2
cdr3_nt: TGTGCCAGCAGCCCCGGGGTAGCGGGGGCCCGGGAGCTGTTTTTT
cdr3_aa: CASSPGVAGARELFF

clone_size: -
cdr3_length: 12
d_call: -
v_call: TRBV6-2/TRBV6-3
j_call: TRBJ1-1
cdr3_nt: TGTGCCAGCCGGCGAGGGGTTACTGAAGCTTTCTTT
cdr3_aa: CASRRGVTEAFF

clone_size: few
cdr3_length: 13
d_call: -
v_call: TRBV7-2
j_call: TRBJ2-7
cdr3_nt: TGTGCCAGCGCCACCCTCGGGGGAAACGAGCAGTACTTC
cdr3_aa: CASATLGGNEQYF

clone_size: few
cdr3_length: 17
d_call: -
v_call: TRBV12-5
j_call: TRBJ2-7
cdr3_nt: TGTGCTAGTGGTTTGGTACGATTGACAGCGGAACCCTACGAGCAGTACTTC
cdr3_aa: CASGLVRLTAEPYEQYF

clone_size: many
cdr3_length: 14
d_call: -
v_call: TRBV12-3/TRBV12-4
j_call: TRBJ2-1
cdr3_nt: TGTGCCAGCAGTCTGCTATCACCTAGAGGAGAGCAGTTCTTC
cdr3_aa: CASSLLSPRGEQFF

clone_size: -
cdr3_length: 15
d_call: TRBD2
v_call: TRBV6-2/TRBV6-3
j_call: TRBJ2-2
cdr3_nt: TGTGCCAGCAGTCGACTAGCGGGGGACACCGGGGAGCTGTTTTTT
cdr3_aa: CASSRLAGDTGELFF

clone_size: few
cdr3_length: 18
d_call: -
v_call: TRBV7-2
j_call: TRBJ2-3
cdr3_nt: TGTGCCACCTCCTTAGAGGGCGGGGCAGGGACCGTCACAGATACGCAGTATTTT
cdr3_aa: CATSLEGGAGTVTDTQYF

clone_size: many
cdr3_length: 14
d_call: TRBD2
v_call: TRBV12-3/TRBV12-4
j_call: TRBJ2-5
cdr3_nt: TGTGCCAGCAGTTTAGACGGGGGGAAAGAGACCCAGTACTTC
cdr3_aa: CASSLDGGKETQYF

clone_size: few
cdr3_length: 17
d_call: TRBD2
v_call: TRBV4-2
j_call: TRBJ2-1
cdr3_nt: TGTGCCAGCAGCCTCTCAACCGGGACTAGCGGGGGTGATGAGCAGTTCTTC
cdr3_aa: CASSLSTGTSGGDEQFF

clone_size: -
cdr3_length: 15
d_call: TRBD1
v_call: TRBV6-5
j_call: TRBJ1-5
cdr3_nt: TGTGCCAGCAGTAGTGGACAGGGAGGGTATCAGCCCCAGCATTTT
cdr3_aa: CASSSGQGGYQPQHF

clone_size: few
cdr3_length: 15
d_call: -
v_call: TRBV28
j_call: TRBJ2-1
cdr3_nt: TGTGCCAGCAGTTCCCGATCCCGGGGTAGGGGTGAGCAGTTCTTC
cdr3_aa: CASSSRSRGRGEQFF

clone_size: few
cdr3_length: 17
d_call: -
v_call: TRBV5-1
j_call: TRBJ1-2
cdr3_nt: TGCGCCAGCAGCTTGCGCAGGGGCGCTGGGGGAAACTATGGCTACACCTTC
cdr3_aa: CASSLRRGAGGNYGYTF

clone_size: -
cdr3_length: 15
d_call: -
v_call: TRBV7-9
j_call: TRBJ2-3
cdr3_nt: TGTGCCAGCAGCTCCTCCCGTCAGCTCACAGATACGCAGTATTTT
cdr3_aa: CASSSSRQLTDTQYF

clone_size: -
cdr3_length: 12
d_call: -
v_call: TRBV7-9
j_call: TRBJ1-1
cdr3_nt: TGTGCCAGCAGATTAGGGGGCACTGAAGCTTTCTTT
cdr3_aa: CASRLGGTEAFF

clone_size: many
cdr3_length: 15
d_call: -
v_call: TRBV6-2/TRBV6-3
j_call: TRBJ2-2
cdr3_nt: TGTGCCAGCAGTTACCGGGGTTCCGGGGCCGGGGAGCTGTTTTTT
cdr3_aa: CASSYRGSGAGELFF

clone_size: few
cdr3_length: 14
d_call: TRBD2
v_call: TRBV5-1
j_call: TRBJ2-5
cdr3_nt: TGCGCCAGCAGCATGACTAGCGCTGGGGAGACCCAGTACTTC
cdr3_aa: CASSMTSAGETQYF

clone_size: many
cdr3_length: 15
d_call: -
v_call: TRBV7-2
j_call: TRBJ2-2
cdr3_nt: TGTGCCAGCAGCTTACAAGGGGCCCCCACCGGGGAGCTGTTTTTT
cdr3_aa: CASSLQGAPTGELFF

clone_size: -
cdr3_length: 14
d_call: -
v_call: TRBV6-5
j_call: TRBJ2-1
cdr3_nt: TGTGCCAGCAGTATCCGGGGGGCGGTCGATGAGCAGTTCTTC
cdr3_aa: CASSIRGAVDEQFF

clone_size: many
cdr3_length: 15
d_call: -
v_call: TRBV11-2
j_call: TRBJ1-1
cdr3_nt: TGTGCCAGCAGCTTAGCCGGACAGTTGAACACTGAAGCTTTCTTT
cdr3_aa: CASSLAGQLNTEAFF

clone_size: few
cdr3_length: 14
d_call: TRBD2
v_call: TRBV29-1
j_call: TRBJ2-2
cdr3_nt: TGCAGCGTTGTGGGAGGGTCCAACACCGGGGAGCTGTTTTTT
cdr3_aa: CSVVGGSNTGELFF

clone_size: few
cdr3_length: 14
d_call: -
v_call: TRBV27
j_call: TRBJ2-2
cdr3_nt: TGTGCCAGCAGTAACCGGGCAAACACCGGGGAGCTGTTTTTT
cdr3_aa: CASSNRANTGELFF